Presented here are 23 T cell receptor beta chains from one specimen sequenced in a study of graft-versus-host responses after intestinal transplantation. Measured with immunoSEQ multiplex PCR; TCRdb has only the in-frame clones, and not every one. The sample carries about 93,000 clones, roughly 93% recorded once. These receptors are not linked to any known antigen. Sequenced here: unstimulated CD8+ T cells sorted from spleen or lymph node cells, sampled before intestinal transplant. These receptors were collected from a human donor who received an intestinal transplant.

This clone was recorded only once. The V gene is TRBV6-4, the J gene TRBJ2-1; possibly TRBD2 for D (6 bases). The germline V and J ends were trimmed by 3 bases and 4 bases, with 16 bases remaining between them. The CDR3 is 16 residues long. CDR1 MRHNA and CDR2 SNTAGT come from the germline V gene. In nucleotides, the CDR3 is TGTGCCAGCAGTGAACGTCTTGACGGGGGATACAATGAGCAGTTCTTC. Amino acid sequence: CASSERLDGGYNEQFF.

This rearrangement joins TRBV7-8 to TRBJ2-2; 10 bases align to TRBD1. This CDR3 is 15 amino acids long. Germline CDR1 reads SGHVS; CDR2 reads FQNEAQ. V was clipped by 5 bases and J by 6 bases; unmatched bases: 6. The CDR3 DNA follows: TGTGCCAGCAGCGACGGGACAGGGGAAGCCGGGGAGCTGTTTTTT. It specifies CASSDGTGEAGELFF.

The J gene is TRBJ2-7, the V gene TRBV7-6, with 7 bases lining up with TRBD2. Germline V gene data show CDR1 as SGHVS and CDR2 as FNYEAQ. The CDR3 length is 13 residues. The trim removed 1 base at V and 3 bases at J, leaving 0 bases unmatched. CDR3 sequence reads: CASSLGEGYEQYF. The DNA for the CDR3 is TGTGCCAGCAGCTTAGGGGAGGGCTACGAGCAGTACTTC.

The CDR3, as DNA: TGCGCCAGCAGCGGGGGACTAGCGGGAGGCGATGAGCAGTTCTTC. Amino acid sequence: CASSGGLAGGDEQFF. The chain is built from TRBV4-1 and TRBJ2-1; TRBD2 aligns across 15 bases. V was pared by 5 bases and J by 8 bases, with 4 bases of the junction left unmatched. Germline loops: CDR1 MGHRA, CDR2 YSYEKL. The CDR3 is 15 residues long.

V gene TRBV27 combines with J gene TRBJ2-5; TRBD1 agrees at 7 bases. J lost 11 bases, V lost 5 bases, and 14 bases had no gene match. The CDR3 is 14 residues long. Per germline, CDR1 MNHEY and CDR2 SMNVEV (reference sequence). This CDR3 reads CASSGAGTVYEQYF. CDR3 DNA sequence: TGTGCCAGCAGTGGCGCCGGGACAGTGTATGAGCAGTACTTC.

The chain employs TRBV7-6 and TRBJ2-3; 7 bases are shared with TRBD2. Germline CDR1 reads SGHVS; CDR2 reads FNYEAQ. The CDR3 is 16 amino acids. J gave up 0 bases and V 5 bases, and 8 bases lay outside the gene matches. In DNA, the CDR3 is TGTGCCAGCAGCCGAATCGGGGGGACCAGCACAGATACGCAGTATTTT. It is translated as CASSRIGGTSTDTQYF.

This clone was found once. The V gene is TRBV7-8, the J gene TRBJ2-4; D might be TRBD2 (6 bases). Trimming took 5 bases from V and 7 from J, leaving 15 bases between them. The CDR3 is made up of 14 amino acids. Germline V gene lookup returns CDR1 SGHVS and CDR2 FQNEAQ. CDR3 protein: CASSPSGERNIQYF. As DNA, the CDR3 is TGTGCCAGCAGCCCCTCGGGGGAGAGGAACATTCAGTACTTC.

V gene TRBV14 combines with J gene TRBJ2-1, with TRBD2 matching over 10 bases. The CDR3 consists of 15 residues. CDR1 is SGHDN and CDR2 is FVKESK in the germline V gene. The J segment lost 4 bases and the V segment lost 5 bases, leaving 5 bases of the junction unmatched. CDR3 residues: CASSGPAGGYNEQFF. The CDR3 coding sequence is TGTGCCAGCAGCGGGCCAGCGGGAGGGTACAATGAGCAGTTCTTC.

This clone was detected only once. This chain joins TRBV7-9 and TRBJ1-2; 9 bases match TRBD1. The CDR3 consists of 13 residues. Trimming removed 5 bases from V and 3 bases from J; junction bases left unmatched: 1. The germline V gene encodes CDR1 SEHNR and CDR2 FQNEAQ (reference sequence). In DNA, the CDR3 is TGTGCCAGCAGCCGGACAGGGGACTATGGCTACACCTTC. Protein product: CASSRTGDYGYTF.

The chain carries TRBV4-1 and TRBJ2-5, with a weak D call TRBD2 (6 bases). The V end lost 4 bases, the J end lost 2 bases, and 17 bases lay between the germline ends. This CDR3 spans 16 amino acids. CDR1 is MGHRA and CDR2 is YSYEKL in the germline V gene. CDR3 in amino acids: CASSPGQVAVQETQYF. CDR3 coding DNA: TGCGCCAGCAGCCCAGGGCAGGTAGCGGTTCAAGAGACCCAGTACTTC.

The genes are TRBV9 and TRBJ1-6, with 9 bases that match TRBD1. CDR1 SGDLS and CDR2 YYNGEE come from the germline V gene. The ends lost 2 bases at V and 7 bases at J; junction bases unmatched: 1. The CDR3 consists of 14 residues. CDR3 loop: CASSVGTGNSPLHF. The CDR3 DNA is TGTGCCAGCAGCGTCGGGACAGGGAATTCACCCCTCCACTTT.

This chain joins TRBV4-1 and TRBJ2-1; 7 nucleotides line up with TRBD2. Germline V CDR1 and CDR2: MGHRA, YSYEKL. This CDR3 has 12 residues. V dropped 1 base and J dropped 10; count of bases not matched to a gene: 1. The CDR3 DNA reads TGCGCCAGCAGCCAAGTTAGCGGGGAGCAGTTCTTC. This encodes CASSQVSGEQFF.

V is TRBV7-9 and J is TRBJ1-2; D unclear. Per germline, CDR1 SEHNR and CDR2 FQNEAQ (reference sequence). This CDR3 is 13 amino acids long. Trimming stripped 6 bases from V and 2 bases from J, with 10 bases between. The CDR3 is CASRREANYGYTF. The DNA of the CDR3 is TGTGCCAGCAGGAGGGAAGCCAACTATGGCTACACCTTC. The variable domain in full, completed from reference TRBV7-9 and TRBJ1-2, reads DTGVSQNPRHKITKRGQNVTFRCDPISEHNRLYWYRQTLGQGPEFLTYFQNEAQLEKSRLLSDRFSAERPKGSFSTLEIQRTEQGDSAMYLCASRREANYGYTFGSGTRLTVV.

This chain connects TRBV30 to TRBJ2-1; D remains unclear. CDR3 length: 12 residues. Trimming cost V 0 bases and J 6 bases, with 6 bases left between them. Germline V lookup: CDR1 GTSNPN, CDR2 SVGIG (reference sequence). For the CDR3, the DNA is TGTGCCTGGAGTGTACTCATCAATGAGCAGTTCTTC. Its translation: CAWSVLINEQFF.

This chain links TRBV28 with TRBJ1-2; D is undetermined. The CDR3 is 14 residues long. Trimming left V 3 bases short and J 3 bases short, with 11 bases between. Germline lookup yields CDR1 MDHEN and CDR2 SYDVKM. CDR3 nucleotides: TGTGCCAGCAGTTTGGGCGGGTTTGACTATGGCTACACCTTC. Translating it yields CASSLGGFDYGYTF.

The CDR3 region has the DNA TGTGCCAGTAGGCAGGGTAGAGGCGAGCAGTACTTC. It specifies CASRQGRGEQYF. The V and J genes are TRBV19 and TRBJ2-7; D possibly corresponds to TRBD1 (5 bases). Germline CDR1 is LNHDA and CDR2 is SQIVND (reference sequence). The V end lost 6 bases, the J end lost 6 bases, and 12 bases lay between the germline ends. This CDR3 comprises 12 residues.

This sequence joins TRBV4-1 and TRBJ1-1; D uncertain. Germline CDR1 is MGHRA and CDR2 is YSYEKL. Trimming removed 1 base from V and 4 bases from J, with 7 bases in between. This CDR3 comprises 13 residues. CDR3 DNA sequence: TGCGCCAGCAGCCAAGTCCTCGGCACTGAAGCTTTCTTT. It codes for CASSQVLGTEAFF.

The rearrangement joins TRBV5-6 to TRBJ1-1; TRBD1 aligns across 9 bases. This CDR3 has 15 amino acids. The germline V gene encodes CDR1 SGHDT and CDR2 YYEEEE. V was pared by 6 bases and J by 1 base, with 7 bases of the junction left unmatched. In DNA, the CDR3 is TGTGCCAGCACAATACAGGGGGCTGGGAACACTGAAGCTTTCTTT. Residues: CASTIQGAGNTEAFF.

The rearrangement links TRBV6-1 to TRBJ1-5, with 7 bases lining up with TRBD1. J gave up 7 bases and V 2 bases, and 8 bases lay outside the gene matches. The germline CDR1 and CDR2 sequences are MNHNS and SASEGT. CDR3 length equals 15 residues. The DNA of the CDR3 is TGTGCCAGCAGTGAATTCACAGGGGCTAACCAGCCCCAGCATTTT. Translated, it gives CASSEFTGANQPQHF.

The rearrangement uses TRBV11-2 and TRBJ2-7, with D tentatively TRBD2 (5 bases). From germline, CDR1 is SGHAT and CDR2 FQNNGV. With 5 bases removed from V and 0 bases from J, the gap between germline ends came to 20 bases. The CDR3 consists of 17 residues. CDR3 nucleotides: TGTGCCAGCAGCCCAACGAGTCGAGGGCGTAGCTCCTACGAGCAGTACTTC. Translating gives CASSPTSRGRSSYEQYF.

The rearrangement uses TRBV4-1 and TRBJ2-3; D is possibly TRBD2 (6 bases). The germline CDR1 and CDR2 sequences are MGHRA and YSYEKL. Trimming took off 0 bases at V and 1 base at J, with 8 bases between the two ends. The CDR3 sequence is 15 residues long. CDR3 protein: CASSQDPGGTDTQYF. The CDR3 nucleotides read TGCGCCAGCAGCCAAGACCCGGGGGGCACAGATACGCAGTATTTT.

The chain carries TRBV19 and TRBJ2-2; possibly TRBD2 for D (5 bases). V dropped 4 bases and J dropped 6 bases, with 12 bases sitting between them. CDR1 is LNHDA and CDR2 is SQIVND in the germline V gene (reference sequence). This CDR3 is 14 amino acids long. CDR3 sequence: CASSTPVGAGELFF. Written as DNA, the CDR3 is TGTGCCAGTAGTACCCCGGTCGGGGCCGGGGAGCTGTTTTTT.

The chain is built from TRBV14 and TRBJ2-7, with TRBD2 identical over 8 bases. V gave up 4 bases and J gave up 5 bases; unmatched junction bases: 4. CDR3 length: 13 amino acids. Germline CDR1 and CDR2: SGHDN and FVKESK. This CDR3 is CASSRPGRDEQYF. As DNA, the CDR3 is TGTGCCAGCAGCCGACCCGGGAGGGACGAGCAGTACTTC. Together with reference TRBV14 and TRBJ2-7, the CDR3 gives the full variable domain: EAGVTQFPSHSVIEKGQTVTLRCDPISGHDNLYWYRRVMGKEIKFLLHFVKESKQDESGMPNNRFLAERTGGTYSTLKVQPAELEDSGVYFCASSRPGRDEQYFGPGTRLTVT.